The sample holds many counts of the clone carrying this T cell receptor beta chain. The sample comes from a study of T cells of healthy individuals. The CDR3 is made up of 14 amino acids. Germline values: CDR1 MGHRA, CDR2 YSYEKL. Trimming removed 0 bases from V and 3 bases from J, with 3 bases in between. TCRdb fed the 5' RACE reads into MiXCR, producing one record per CDR3 protein. The top ten hold around 4.5% of the sample, which has 60,000 to 70,000 distinct CDR3 sequences, around 15% seen once. The TCR comes from a human donor in good health. V is TRBV4-1 and J is TRBJ2-6; no clear D. CDR3 amino acids: CASSQDRGANVLTF. CDR3 sequence (DNA): TGCGCCAGCAGCCAAGATCGTGGGGCCAACGTCCTGACTTTC.